A single sample gave rise to the 24 T cell receptor beta chains below, sequenced in a study of T-cell reconstitution after alpha-beta-depleted transplantation in children. A library of TCRbeta sequences, prepared with unique molecular identifiers, was generated. TCRdb re-called the PCR reads with MiXCR, one entry per CDR3 protein. The sample lists about 610,000 distinct CDR3 sequences, 8% to 11% occurring once. Sequenced here: PBMCs from the stem cell graft donor, sampled from the stem cell graft. These receptors originate from a human donor who donated a stem cell graft to a child with acute myeloid leukemia.

As DNA, the CDR3 is TGTGCCAGCAGCCGATCGACTAGGAGTGTCAATGAGCAGTTCTTC. It encodes CASSRSTRSVNEQFF. The chain uses TRBV6-2 or TRBV6-3 and TRBJ2-1, with D tentatively TRBD2 (6 bases). This CDR3 spans 15 amino acids. V was trimmed by 6 bases and J by 6 bases, leaving 18 bases between them. Germline values: CDR1 MNHEY, CDR2 SVGEGT.

There are many counts of this clonotype. V is TRBV7-3 and J is TRBJ2-3; TRBD2 aligns across 13 bases. CDR3 length: 17 residues. With V trimmed by 3 bases and J by 4 bases, 7 bases remained unmatched. Germline-derived CDR1 and CDR2 are SGHTA and FQGTGA. DNA of the CDR3: TGTGCCAGCAGCTTGACCGGGACTAGCGGGATAGCAGATACGCAGTATTTT. Protein sequence: CASSLTGTSGIADTQYF.

This clonotype was seen at least ten times. The chain recombines TRBV29-1 with TRBJ2-1, with 9 bases aligning to TRBD2. Trimming took 5 bases from V and 7 from J; bases not matched to a gene: 9. The CDR3 extends over 14 amino acids. Germline V lookup: CDR1 SQVTM, CDR2 ANQGSEA. This CDR3 is CSVQRREGRNEQFF. In nucleotides, the CDR3 is TGCAGCGTTCAGAGGCGGGAGGGCCGGAATGAGCAGTTCTTC.

CDR3 residues: CASSLLARGETQYF. The DNA of the CDR3 is TGTGCCAGCAGCTTACTAGCGCGAGGGGAGACCCAGTACTTC. The chain couples TRBV7-6 to TRBJ2-5, with D possibly matching TRBD2 (6 bases). CDR3 size: 14 residues. The V end lost 2 bases, the J end lost 5 bases, and 12 bases lay between the germline ends. Germline lookup yields CDR1 SGHVS and CDR2 FNYEAQ.

V is TRBV5-5 and J is TRBJ2-3, with D unresolved. Trimming took off 2 bases at V and 1 base at J, with 14 bases between the two ends. The germline gives CDR1 SGHKS, CDR2 YYEKEE (reference sequence). This CDR3 comprises 16 residues. CDR3 nucleotide sequence: TGTGCCAGCAGCTTTCCCCGTGACCTCGGCACAGATACGCAGTATTTT. This sequence encodes CASSFPRDLGTDTQYF.

This rearrangement joins TRBV3-1 to TRBJ2-1; D may be TRBD2 (6 bases). V was cut by 1 base and J by 11 bases, with 9 bases left in between. This CDR3 has 12 amino acids. Germline CDR1 reads LGHDT; CDR2 reads YNNKEL (reference sequence). The CDR3 sequence: CASSQATRQQFF. CDR3 bases: TGTGCCAGCAGCCAAGCGACTAGGCAGCAGTTCTTC.

The chain has TRBV29-1 and TRBJ2-3; 8 bases match TRBD1. CDR3 length: 14 residues. Germline trimming cut 7 bases from V and 5 bases from J; bases unmatched to any gene: 11. Germline loops: CDR1 SQVTM, CDR2 ANQGSEA. For the CDR3, the DNA is TGCAGCGCCCCGCCGGGACAGGCTCAAGATACGCAGTATTTT. It specifies CSAPPGQAQDTQYF.

This clonotype was observed a few times. The chain links TRBV9 to TRBJ2-2, with TRBD2 matching 9 bases. CDR3 length: 16 amino acids. After removal of 2 bases from V and 4 bases from J, the junction contained 6 bases not matched to a gene. Germline values: CDR1 SGDLS, CDR2 YYNGEE. The CDR3 DNA reads TGTGCCAGCAGCGTCGGCGGGAGGGCGGGCACCGGGGAGCTGTTTTTT. The encoded protein is CASSVGGRAGTGELFF. The full variable domain, completed using reference TRBV9 and TRBJ2-2, is DSGVTQTPKHLITATGQRVTLRCSPRSGDLSVYWYQQSLDQGLQFLIQYYNGEERAKGNILERFSAQQFPDLHSELNLSSLELGDSALYFCASSVGGRAGTGELFFGEGSRLTVL.

V usage is TRBV24-1 and J usage is TRBJ2-1; 7 bases agree with TRBD1. J gave up 6 bases and V 2 bases, and 9 bases lay outside the gene matches. The CDR3 has 16 residues. Germline V CDR1 and CDR2: KGHDR, SFDVKD. Written as DNA, the CDR3 is TGTGCCACCAGTGATTCAACAGGGGTTTGGTCCAATGAGCAGTTCTTC. Its translation is CATSDSTGVWSNEQFF.

The J gene is TRBJ2-1, the V gene TRBV7-8, with D tentatively TRBD1 (7 bases). Trimming took off 4 bases at V and 6 bases at J, with 13 bases between the two ends. The CDR3 consists of 14 residues. The germline V gene has CDR1 SGHVS and CDR2 FQNEAQ. The CDR3 DNA reads TGTGCCAGCAGCTCGCGCCAGGGGGGCAATGAGCAGTTCTTC. Protein product: CASSSRQGGNEQFF.

The table lists this clonotype with many counts. V gene TRBV27 combines with J gene TRBJ1-4; D is undetermined. The CDR3 runs to 17 residues. Germline CDR1 MNHEY, CDR2 SMNVEV (reference sequence). V lost 7 bases to trimming and J lost 0 bases, with 18 bases between them. The CDR3 region is CASTPLSPGATNEKLFF. The CDR3 bases are TGTGCCAGCACCCCCCTTAGCCCAGGAGCAACTAATGAAAAACTGTTTTTT. Full variable domain (missing parts from reference TRBV27 and TRBJ1-4): EAQVTQNPRYLITVTGKKLTVTCSQNMNHEYMSWYRQDPGLGLRQIYYSMNVEVTDKGDVPEGYKVSRKEKRNFPLILESPSPNQTSLYFCASTPLSPGATNEKLFFGSGTQLSVL.

The chain combines TRBV28 with TRBJ1-2; D remains ambiguous. Looked up from germline, CDR1 is MDHEN and CDR2 is SYDVKM. The CDR3 totals 12 residues. V gave up 3 bases and J gave up 12 bases, with 14 bases separating them. The chain's CDR3 is CASSFQRRFHTF. CDR3 coding DNA: TGTGCCAGCAGTTTCCAGCGGCGATTCCACACCTTC.

This clonotype has at least ten counts. The chain is built from TRBV6-5 and TRBJ1-1; 10 bases are shared with TRBD1. Looked up from germline, CDR1 is MNHEY and CDR2 is SVGAGI. CDR3 length: 14 amino acids. The V segment lost 2 bases and the J segment 5 bases; nucleotides outside the gene matches: 2. This CDR3 reads CASSYGTGVTEAFF. The CDR3 DNA sequence: TGTGCCAGCAGTTACGGGACAGGGGTTACTGAAGCTTTCTTT.

J is TRBJ2-7 and V is TRBV29-1; either TRBD1 or TRBD2 may supply D (5 bases each). V was shortened by 6 bases and J by 2 bases, with 11 bases between the two germline ends. Germline assignment: CDR1 SQVTM and CDR2 ANQGSEA. This CDR3 contains 12 residues. The CDR3 protein is CSVGTTTYEQYF. Here the CDR3 DNA reads TGCAGCGTCGGGACGACGACCTACGAGCAGTACTTC.

The V call is TRBV7-2, the J call TRBJ2-3; D ambiguous. The CDR3 runs to 15 residues. Trimming took off 4 bases at V and 0 bases at J, with 11 bases between the two ends. The germline gives CDR1 SGHTA, CDR2 FQGNSA. The CDR3 nucleotides are TGTGCCAGCAGCTCGCAGCCCTCTAGCACAGATACGCAGTATTTT. Its protein is CASSSQPSSTDTQYF. Variable domain in full (rest from reference TRBV7-2 and TRBJ2-3): GAGVSQSPSNKVTEKGKDVELRCDPISGHTALYWYRQSLGQGLEFLIYFQGNSAPDKSGLPSDRFSAERTGGSVSTLTIQRTQQEDSAVYLCASSSQPSSTDTQYFGPGTRLTVL.

The CDR3 bases are TGCAGTGCTAGAGATCCCAGGGAGAAGGATCAGCCCCAGCATTTT. Amino acids: CSARDPREKDQPQHF. This chain joins TRBV20-1 and TRBJ1-5, with TRBD1 as a possible D gene (5 bases). Germline V gene data show CDR1 as DFQATT and CDR2 as SNEGSKA (reference sequence). The CDR3 loop spans 15 amino acids. V lost 0 bases to trimming and J lost 5 bases, with 14 bases between them.

The rearrangement uses TRBV30 and TRBJ2-7, with 9 positions matching TRBD1. This CDR3 spans 14 amino acids. V dropped 3 bases and J dropped 7; count of bases not matched to a gene: 10. The V gene's germline CDR1 is GTSNPN and CDR2 SVGIG (reference sequence). CDR3 in DNA: TGTGCCTGGAGCGAAATACAGGGGGCTTGGGAGCAGTACTTC. Its translation is CAWSEIQGAWEQYF.

This clonotype was detected only a few times. V is TRBV21-1 and J is TRBJ2-5; the table's D gene call, TRBD1, was not cross checked with the DNA. TRBV21-1 is a recognized pseudogene. The CDR3 sequence is 16 residues long. For the CDR3, the DNA is TGTGCCAGCAGCAAAAGGCCGACAGGGCTAAGGGGGACCCAGTACTTC. This encodes CASSKRPTGLRGTQYF.

The chain employs TRBV20-1 and TRBJ2-5, with TRBD2 matching 7 bases. From germline, CDR1 is DFQATT and CDR2 SNEGSKA (reference sequence). The CDR3 has 15 residues. The ends lost 1 base at V and 7 bases at J; junction bases unmatched: 12. The CDR3 bases are TGCAGTGCTAGAGGACCTGCGGGAGCCCCCAGGACCCAGTACTTC. Amino acid sequence: CSARGPAGAPRTQYF.

Only a few counts were recorded for this clonotype. The CDR3 nucleotides are TGCAGCGCTGGGGGGGTCGTAGCGGGAGGAGAGACCCAGTACTTC. Protein: CSAGGVVAGGETQYF. The rearrangement uses TRBV29-1 and TRBJ2-5; 10 nucleotides line up with TRBD2. The CDR3 is 15 residues long. Germline V gives CDR1 SQVTM, CDR2 ANQGSEA. Germline trimming cut 7 bases from V and 4 bases from J; bases unmatched to any gene: 12.

In this sample, this clonotype turned up many times. The chain links TRBV6-5 to TRBJ2-7; 8 nucleotides match TRBD1. Germline V gene data show CDR1 as MNHEY and CDR2 as SVGAGI. Losses at the gene ends were 1 base for V and 6 bases for J; bases not matched to a gene: 5. The CDR3 extends over 14 amino acids. The CDR3 DNA is TGTGCCAGCAGTTACTTCTCAGACAGGGGCGAGCAGTACTTC. It specifies CASSYFSDRGEQYF.

This clonotype appeared many times. This chain uses TRBV5-1 with TRBJ2-1; TRBD2 matches 9 bases. The germline V gene has CDR1 SGHRS and CDR2 YFSETQ. The CDR3 has 17 amino acids. V trimming: 0 bases; J trimming: 2 bases; junction bases outside the gene matches: 6. In DNA form, the CDR3 reads TGCGCCAGCAGCTTGGGGAACGCGGGAGGGCCCTACAATGAGCAGTTCTTC. As protein: CASSLGNAGGPYNEQFF.

This clonotype was detected ten times or more. The chain recombines TRBV29-1 with TRBJ2-5; either TRBD1 or TRBD2 may fit D (7 bases each). The CDR3 is made up of 13 amino acids. The germline CDR1 and CDR2 sequences are SQVTM and ANQGSEA. The germline V and J ends were trimmed by 8 bases and 5 bases, with 18 bases remaining between them. CDR3 nucleotides: TGCAGCACTTATCACAGGGGAGGGGAGACCCAGTACTTC. Translated: CSTYHRGGETQYF.

This clonotype was seen only a few times. This chain's CDR3 is CSAFRGQVNTEAFF. CDR3 bases: TGCAGCGCCTTCCGTGGACAGGTGAACACTGAAGCTTTCTTT. The chain combines TRBV29-1 with TRBJ1-1; 7 bases fit TRBD1. Germline loops: CDR1 SQVTM, CDR2 ANQGSEA. V lost 7 bases, J lost 0 bases, and 8 bases stayed unmatched. The CDR3 is made up of 14 amino acids.